The T cell receptor beta chain described here comes from a study of Ad26.COV2.S vaccination and SARS-CoV-2 variants. Whole-study context: Among those in the COV1001 Ad26.COV2.S trial arm was the donor.

Indicated treatment: some 19 received Ad26.COV2.S at low or high dose, single or two shots; 5 received placebo; per-sample allocation not given. At day 63 after the first vaccine or placebo injection, samples were drawn. The table came from immunoSEQ multiplex PCR; TCRdb's copy has only in-frame clones and leaves some out. The sample carries about 320,000 clones, about 82% recorded once. The sequence was collected from a person between 18 and 65 years old who received the Ad26.COV2.S COVID-19 vaccine or a placebo. The input for sequencing was peripheral blood, taken in a trial of Ad26.COV2.S vaccine versus placebo.

The CDR3 DNA sequence: TGTGCCAGCAGTGGGGAGCTAGCGGGACATGAGCAGTTCTTC. Protein: CASSGELAGHEQFF. The J gene is TRBJ2-1, the V gene TRBV6-4, with 9 positions matching TRBD2. Germline V gene sequence: CDR1 MRHNA, CDR2 SNTAGT. The CDR3 is 14 residues long. Trimming cost V 4 bases and J 8 bases; bases outside gene matches: 6.